The present TCR beta chain was sequenced within a study of T-cell memory formation after mild COVID-19 (dated by TCRdb to about 2021). About the investigation overall: TCR sequence clusters from the two donors were found to be largely donor specific. Two young, previously healthy adult volunteers made up the cohort, one male and one female. Longitudinal TCRalpha and TCRbeta repertoire sequencing tracked T-cell clones expanding and contracting after mild COVID-19 in a couple of donors.

Sequencer: Illumina NovaSeq 6000. TCRalpha and TCRbeta cDNA libraries were constructed by 5'RACE with constant-segment primers, with sample barcodes and unique molecular identifiers being introduced. Trizol reagent was used to extract RNA from every sample. The libraries were amplified in two PCR steps, and the second step added a second sample barcode and Illumina TruSeq adapters. Sequencing of the libraries was done on an Illumina NovaSeq, producing 2 x 150 bp paired-end reads. As for how the authors treated the data: The reads were demultiplexed and collapsed into UMI-guided consensus sequences using migec v1.2.7. Using mixcr v2.1.11, the UMI consensuses were aligned to TRA and TRB V and J templates and assembled into clonotypes. A clonotype was counted as expanded or contracted only when both edgeR and NoisET called the clonotype significant, with the noise models trained on biological replicates. edgeR calls used a false discovery rate-adjusted p below 0.01 and a log2 fold-change threshold of 1. As an exploratory analysis of dynamics, PCA with hierarchical clustering was applied to max-normalized trajectories of the 1000 most abundant clonotypes. Separately sequenced CD4+ and CD8+ repertoires were used to assign the CD4 or CD8 phenotype of responding clones. The raw public data were reprocessed by TCRdb itself: fastp quality trimming at Q25, MiXCR clonotype calling, in-frame beta chains only. Rows matching on CDR3 protein sequence are summarized as one entry with the most common DNA and genes. TCRdb's processing, not the study's, gives the V and J calls here. The sample includes about 130,000 distinct CDR3 sequences, with about 6.5% observed a single time. The ten largest clonotypes hold approximately 2.1% of the sample.

Ficoll-Paque density gradient centrifugation was used to isolate PBMCs. This clonotype was seen ten or more times. Its antigen remains undetermined. Base-call qualities are not available, and no considerably larger clone is one nucleotide away. V is shortened by 3 bases, J by 5 bases, and the region joining them spans 11 bases. The CDR3, cysteine through phenylalanine, is 14 amino acids long. Kept here is only the CDR3 DNA, which spans 42 bases and is read in frame from base 1. Overall study results and their limits: The second-wave clones that peaked on day 37 were not confirmed to be SARS-CoV-2 specific. From day 15 to 85, contracting clones showed balanced CD4/CD8 phenotypes, whereas a second wave of clones that expanded from day 15 to 37 leaned towards CD4+. Contracting CD4+ clones turned up mainly in the CM and EM memory subsets, whereas EMRA was where CD8+ clones were enriched. Only two mild cases were covered by the study, and larger cohorts that include severe cases with pre-infection samples were considered necessary. Some responding clones were found in pre-infection memory, which suggests that pre-existing cross-reactive memory T cells took part in the SARS-CoV-2 response.

This TCR came from an adult woman who had mild COVID-19 (a few samples of this study predate the infection). The sample titles of this study are shuffled in the database, so cell type and time point are left out; the donor was told from shared clones. The sequencing sample was made of PBMCs or a T cell subset sorted from them (not recorded which). The chain couples TRBV12-3 or TRBV12-4 to TRBJ2-1, with the D gene not clear enough to name. The DNA reads TGTGCCAGCAGTTTGGAGTCTAGGGACAATGAGCAGTTCTTC. It translates as CASSLESRDNEQFF.